The 9 T cell receptor beta chains below were found in one sample sequenced in a study of post-analysis software for immune sequencing data. Unique molecular identifiers had been added to the TCR beta cDNA libraries. One entry per CDR3 protein, called by TCRdb with MiXCR from the PCR reads. The sample lists around 700,000 distinct CDR3 sequences, approximately 59% occurring once. No antigen has been assigned to these receptors. Study-level findings and limits: Relative to controls, patients had 5 or 6 TRBV segments at higher frequency, with TRBV5-6, TRBV5-1 and TRBV20-1 among these.

Sequences were obtained from blood. The origin of the receptors is a girl aged 2 to 10 with multiple sclerosis.

This chain joins TRBV24-1 and TRBJ2-5; 11 positions match TRBD2. The length of the CDR3 is 15 residues. After removal of 4 bases from V and 4 bases from J, the junction contained 4 bases not matched to a gene. Germline CDR1 KGHDR, CDR2 SFDVKD. This chain's CDR3 is CATSELTSGGETQYF. CDR3 bases: TGTGCCACCAGTGAACTAACTAGCGGGGGAGAGACCCAGTACTTC.

J is TRBJ2-3 and V is TRBV6-5; tentatively, D is TRBD2 (6 bases). The V and J ends lost 2 bases and 5 bases respectively, with 29 bases between them. The CDR3 runs to 20 residues. The germline V gene has CDR1 MNHEY and CDR2 SVGAGI. CDR3 loop: CASSYPHSRGERILGDTQYF. DNA for the CDR3: TGTGCCAGCAGTTACCCCCACTCGCGCGGGGAGCGTATTTTGGGAGATACGCAGTATTTT.

This clonotype has only a few counts. The chain employs TRBV20-1 and TRBJ2-1; D ambiguous. Trimming removed 6 bases from V and 4 bases from J, with 16 bases in between. The CDR3 is 14 amino acids. From germline, CDR1 is DFQATT and CDR2 SNEGSKA (reference sequence). The CDR3, as DNA: TGCAGTGCCACGGACCCCTCCCCTTACAATGAGCAGTTCTTC. Amino acid sequence: CSATDPSPYNEQFF.

The genes are TRBV15 and TRBJ2-1; perhaps TRBD2 as D (5 bases). In germline, CDR1 is LNHNV, CDR2 YYDKDF (reference sequence). The CDR3 totals 13 residues. V gave up 6 bases and J gave up 8 bases, with 14 bases separating them. CDR3 coding DNA: TGTGCCACCAGTCGGAGGTGGGCCGATGAGCAGTTCTTC. It codes for CATSRRWADEQFF.

The chain uses TRBV7-9 and TRBJ2-6; tentative D call: TRBD1 (6 bases). Germline CDR1 reads SEHNR; CDR2 reads FQNEAQ (reference sequence). The V gene lost 1 base and the J gene lost 4 bases, with 14 bases spanning the gap. This CDR3 has 17 residues. Here the CDR3 reads CASSLGRDTSGANVLTF. The CDR3 DNA reads TGTGCCAGCAGCTTAGGTAGGGACACCTCGGGGGCCAACGTCCTGACTTTC.

This chain links TRBV30 with TRBJ2-5; D not resolved. Germline lookup yields CDR1 GTSNPN and CDR2 SVGIG (reference sequence). This CDR3 region has 13 residues. V lost 5 bases, J lost 3 bases, and 13 bases lay in between. CDR3: CAWHSKEKETQYF. The DNA of the CDR3 is TGTGCCTGGCATTCTAAGGAAAAAGAGACCCAGTACTTC.

This rearrangement joins TRBV4-3 to TRBJ2-1; 11 bases align to TRBD1. The germline V gene encodes CDR1 LGHNA and CDR2 YSLEER. The J segment lost 7 bases and the V segment lost 0 bases, leaving 5 bases of the junction unmatched. The CDR3 contains 16 residues. For the CDR3, the DNA is TGCGCCAGCAGCCAAGAAGGGGACAGGGGGACGAATGAGCAGTTCTTC. Encoded protein: CASSQEGDRGTNEQFF.

CDR3 sequence reads: CSVDWGTGHHDGYTF. CDR3 in DNA: TGCAGCGTTGATTGGGGGACAGGACATCACGATGGCTACACCTTC. V is TRBV29-1 and J is TRBJ1-2, with 8 bases matching TRBD1. CDR3 length: 15 amino acids. J lost 6 bases, V lost 3 bases, and 12 bases had no gene match. From germline, CDR1 is SQVTM and CDR2 ANQGSEA.

This clonotype came up once. This chain joins TRBV28 and TRBJ2-1; 7 positions agree with TRBD2. V trimming: 6 bases; J trimming: 9 bases; junction bases outside the gene matches: 8. The germline V gene encodes CDR1 MDHEN and CDR2 SYDVKM. CDR3 length: 13 residues. CDR3 protein: CASRLGGSGEQFF. CDR3 sequence (DNA): TGTGCCAGCAGGTTGGGGGGGTCGGGTGAGCAGTTCTTC.